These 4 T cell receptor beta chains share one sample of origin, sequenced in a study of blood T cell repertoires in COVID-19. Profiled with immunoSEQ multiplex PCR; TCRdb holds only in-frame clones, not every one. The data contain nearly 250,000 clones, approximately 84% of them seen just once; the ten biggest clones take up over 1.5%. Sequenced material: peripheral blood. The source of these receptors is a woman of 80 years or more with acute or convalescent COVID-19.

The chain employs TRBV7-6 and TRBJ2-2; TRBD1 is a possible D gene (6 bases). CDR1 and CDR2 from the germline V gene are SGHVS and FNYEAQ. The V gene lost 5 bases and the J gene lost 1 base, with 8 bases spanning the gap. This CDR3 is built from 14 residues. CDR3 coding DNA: TGTGCCAGCAGCCAGACAGGGAACACCGGGGAGCTGTTTTTT. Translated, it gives CASSQTGNTGELFF.

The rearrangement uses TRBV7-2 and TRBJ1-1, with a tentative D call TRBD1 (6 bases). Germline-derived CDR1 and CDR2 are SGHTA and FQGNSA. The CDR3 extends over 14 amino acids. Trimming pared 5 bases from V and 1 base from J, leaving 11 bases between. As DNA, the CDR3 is TGTGCCAGCAGCCTCCGGGACACGAACACTGAAGCTTTCTTT. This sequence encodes CASSLRDTNTEAFF.

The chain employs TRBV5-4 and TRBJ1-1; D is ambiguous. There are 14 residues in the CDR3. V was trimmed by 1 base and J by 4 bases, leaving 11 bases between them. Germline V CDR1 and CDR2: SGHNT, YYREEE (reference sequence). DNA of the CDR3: TGTGCCAGCAGCTTGTCCAAATTTTTCACTGAAGCTTTCTTT. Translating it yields CASSLSKFFTEAFF.

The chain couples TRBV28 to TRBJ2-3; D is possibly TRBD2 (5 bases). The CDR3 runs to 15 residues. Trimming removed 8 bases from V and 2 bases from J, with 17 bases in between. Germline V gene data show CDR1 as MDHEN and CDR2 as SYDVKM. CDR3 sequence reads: CASHPISGNTDTQYF. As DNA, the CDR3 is TGTGCCAGCCACCCGATCAGCGGCAACACAGATACGCAGTATTTT. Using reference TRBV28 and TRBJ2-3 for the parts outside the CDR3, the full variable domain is DVKVTQSSRYLVKRTGEKVFLECVQDMDHENMFWYRQDPGLGLRLIYFSYDVKMKEKGDIPEGYSVSREKKERFSLILESASTNQTSMYLCASHPISGNTDTQYFGPGTRLTVL.